The rows below give T cell receptor beta chains drawn from one sample of a study of blood T cell repertoires in COVID-19. TCRdb keeps only in-frame clones here, not all; method: immunoSEQ multiplex PCR. The table records 150,000 to 200,000 clones, 80% of them present only once. Sequencing used PBMCs or T cells enriched from blood (not recorded which). These receptors were taken from a woman aged 55-70 years who had recovered from COVID-19. Each CDR3 is given with its conserved first and last residue. D genes are given only for firm matches. Clone size, where shown, is once, few, many, or a class for clones that have expanded.

cdr3_length: 13; j_call: TRBJ1-1; clone_size: NA; d_call: TRBD1; v_call: TRBV19; cdr3_nt: TGTGCCAGTAGGAATCAGGGGGACACTGAAGCTTTCTTT; cdr3_aa: CASRNQGDTEAFF
cdr3_length: 14; j_call: TRBJ1-1; clone_size: NA; d_call: NA; v_call: TRBV5-6; cdr3_nt: TGTGCCAGCAGCTTGGCCAAAGGGAGCTCTGAAGCTTTCTTT; cdr3_aa: CASSLAKGSSEAFF
cdr3_length: 15; j_call: TRBJ1-1; clone_size: NA; d_call: TRBD1; v_call: TRBV5-1; cdr3_nt: TGCGCCAGCAGCCATAACCGGGACAGAAACACTGAAGCTTTCTTT; cdr3_aa: CASSHNRDRNTEAFF
cdr3_length: 17; j_call: TRBJ2-5; clone_size: NA; d_call: TRBD2; v_call: TRBV9; cdr3_nt: TGTGCCAGCAGCCTCGGACTAGCGGGGGCCGGGGTAGAGACCCAGTACTTC; cdr3_aa: CASSLGLAGAGVETQYF
cdr3_length: 15; j_call: TRBJ1-4; clone_size: NA; d_call: TRBD1; v_call: TRBV2; cdr3_nt: TGTGCCAGCAGGGAGACAGGGGTAACTAATGAAAAACTGTTTTTT; cdr3_aa: CASRETGVTNEKLFF
cdr3_length: 14; j_call: TRBJ2-1; clone_size: NA; d_call: TRBD1; v_call: TRBV2; cdr3_nt: TGTGCCAGCATTAACAGGGGGCCCTACAATGAGCAGTTCTTC; cdr3_aa: CASINRGPYNEQFF
cdr3_length: 15; j_call: TRBJ1-1; clone_size: few; d_call: NA; v_call: TRBV5-1; cdr3_nt: TGCGCCAGCAGCTTGCAGGCAGGGTTTAGCACTGAAGCTTTCTTT; cdr3_aa: CASSLQAGFSTEAFF
cdr3_length: 17; j_call: TRBJ2-5; clone_size: NA; d_call: TRBD2; v_call: TRBV7-2; cdr3_nt: TGTGCCAGCAGCTTGGGGGATAGTAGCGGGGGGCAAGAGACCCAGTACTTC; cdr3_aa: CASSLGDSSGGQETQYF
cdr3_length: 13; j_call: TRBJ2-3; clone_size: NA; d_call: NA; v_call: TRBV21-1; cdr3_nt: TGTGCCAGCAGTCGGGTCAGCACAGATACGCAGTATTTT; cdr3_aa: CASSRVSTDTQYF
cdr3_length: 14; j_call: TRBJ2-7; clone_size: NA; d_call: NA; v_call: TRBV11-2; cdr3_nt: TGTGCCAGCAGCCTTGGGGGGGGGCCCTCCGAGCAGTACTTC; cdr3_aa: CASSLGGGPSEQYF
cdr3_length: 14; j_call: TRBJ1-6; clone_size: NA; d_call: TRBD1; v_call: TRBV10-3; cdr3_nt: TGTGCCATCAGTGAGACAGGGGCGAATTCACCCCTCCACTTT; cdr3_aa: CAISETGANSPLHF